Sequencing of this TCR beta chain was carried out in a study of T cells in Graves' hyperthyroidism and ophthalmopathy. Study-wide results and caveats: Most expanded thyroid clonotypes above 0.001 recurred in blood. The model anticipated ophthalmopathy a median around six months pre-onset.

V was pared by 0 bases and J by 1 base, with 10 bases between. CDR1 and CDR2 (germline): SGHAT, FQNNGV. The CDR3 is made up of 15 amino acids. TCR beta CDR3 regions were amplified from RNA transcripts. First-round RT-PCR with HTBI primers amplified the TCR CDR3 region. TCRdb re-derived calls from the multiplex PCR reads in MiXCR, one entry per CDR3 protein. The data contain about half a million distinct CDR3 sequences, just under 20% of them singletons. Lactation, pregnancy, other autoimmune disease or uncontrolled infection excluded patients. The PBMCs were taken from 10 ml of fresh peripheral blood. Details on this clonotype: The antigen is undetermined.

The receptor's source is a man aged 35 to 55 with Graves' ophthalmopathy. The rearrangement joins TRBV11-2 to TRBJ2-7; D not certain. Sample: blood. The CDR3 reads CASSLEAEWSYEQYF. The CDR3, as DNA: TGTGCCAGCAGCTTAGAGGCAGAGTGGTCCTACGAGCAGTACTTC.